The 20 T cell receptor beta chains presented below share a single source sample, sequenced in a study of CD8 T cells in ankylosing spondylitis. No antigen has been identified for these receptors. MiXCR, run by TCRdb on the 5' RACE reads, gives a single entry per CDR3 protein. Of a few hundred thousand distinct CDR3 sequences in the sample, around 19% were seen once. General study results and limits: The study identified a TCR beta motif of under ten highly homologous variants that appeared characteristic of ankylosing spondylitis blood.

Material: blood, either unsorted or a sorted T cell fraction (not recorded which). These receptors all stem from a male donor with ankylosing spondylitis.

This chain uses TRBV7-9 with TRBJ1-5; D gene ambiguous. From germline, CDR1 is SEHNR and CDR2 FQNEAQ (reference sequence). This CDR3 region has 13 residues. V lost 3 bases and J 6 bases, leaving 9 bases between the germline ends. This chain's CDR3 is CASSFEGSQPQHF. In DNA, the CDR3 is TGTGCCAGCAGCTTTGAGGGAAGTCAGCCCCAGCATTTT.

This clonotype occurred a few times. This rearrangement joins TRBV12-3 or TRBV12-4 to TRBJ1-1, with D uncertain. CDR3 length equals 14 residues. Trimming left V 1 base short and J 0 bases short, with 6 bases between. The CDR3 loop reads CASSLVPLNTEAFF. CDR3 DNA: TGTGCCAGCAGTTTAGTGCCCTTGAACACTGAAGCTTTCTTT.

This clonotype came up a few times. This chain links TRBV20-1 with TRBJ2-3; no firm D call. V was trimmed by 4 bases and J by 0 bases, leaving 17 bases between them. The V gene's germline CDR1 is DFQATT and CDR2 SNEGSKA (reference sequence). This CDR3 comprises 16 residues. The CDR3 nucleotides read TGCAGTGCTACCCCCTCAGTCGGGCCGAGCACAGATACGCAGTATTTT. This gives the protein CSATPSVGPSTDTQYF.

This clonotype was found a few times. CDR3: CASSVVSGGAYEQFF. CDR3 DNA sequence: TGTGCCAGCAGCGTAGTTAGCGGGGGGGCCTATGAGCAGTTCTTC. The gene calls are TRBV9 and TRBJ2-1; TRBD2 matches 11 bases. The CDR3 has 15 amino acids. Germline V gives CDR1 SGDLS, CDR2 YYNGEE. V dropped 0 bases and J dropped 8; count of bases not matched to a gene: 4.

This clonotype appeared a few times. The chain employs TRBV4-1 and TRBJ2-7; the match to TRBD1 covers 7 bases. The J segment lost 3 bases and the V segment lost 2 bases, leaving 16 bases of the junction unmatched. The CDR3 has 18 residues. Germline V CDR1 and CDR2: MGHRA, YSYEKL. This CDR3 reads CASSQFPQGTDLNYEQYF. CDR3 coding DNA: TGCGCCAGCAGCCAATTCCCCCAAGGGACAGATCTAAACTACGAGCAGTACTTC.

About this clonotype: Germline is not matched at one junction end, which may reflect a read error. Here the CDR3 reads CASSIATTGPKEKLFF. The DNA for the CDR3 is TGTGCCAGCAGCATCGCTACGACAGGGCCTAAGGAAAAACTGTTTTTT. The V call is TRBV6-1, the J call TRBJ1-4; 7 positions agree with TRBD1. The CDR3 has 16 residues. Looked up from germline, CDR1 is MNHNS and CDR2 is SASEGT.

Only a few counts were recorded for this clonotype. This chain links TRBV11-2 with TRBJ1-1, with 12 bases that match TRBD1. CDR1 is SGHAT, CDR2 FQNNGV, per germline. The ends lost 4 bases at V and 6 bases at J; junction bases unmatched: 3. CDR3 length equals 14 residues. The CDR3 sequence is CASSSGQGAPEAFF. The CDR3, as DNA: TGTGCCAGCAGCTCGGGACAGGGGGCCCCTGAAGCTTTCTTT.

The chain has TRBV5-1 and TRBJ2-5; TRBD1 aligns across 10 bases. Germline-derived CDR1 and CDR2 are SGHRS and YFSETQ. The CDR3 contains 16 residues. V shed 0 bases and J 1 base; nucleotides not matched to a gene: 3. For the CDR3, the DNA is TGCGCCAGCAGCTTGGGGGACAGGGGTGTCCAAGAGACCCAGTACTTC. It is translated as CASSLGDRGVQETQYF.

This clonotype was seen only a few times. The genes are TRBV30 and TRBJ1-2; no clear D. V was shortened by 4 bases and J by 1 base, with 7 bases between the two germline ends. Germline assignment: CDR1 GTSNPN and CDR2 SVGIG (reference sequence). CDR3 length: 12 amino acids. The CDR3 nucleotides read TGTGCCTGGACGGGTATTAACTATGGCTACACCTTC. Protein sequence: CAWTGINYGYTF.

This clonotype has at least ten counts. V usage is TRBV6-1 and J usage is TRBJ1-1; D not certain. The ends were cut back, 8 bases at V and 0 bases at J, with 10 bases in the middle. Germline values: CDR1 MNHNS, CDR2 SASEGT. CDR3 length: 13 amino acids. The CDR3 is CASGQFVNTEAFF. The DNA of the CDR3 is TGTGCCAGCGGTCAGTTCGTGAACACTGAAGCTTTCTTT.

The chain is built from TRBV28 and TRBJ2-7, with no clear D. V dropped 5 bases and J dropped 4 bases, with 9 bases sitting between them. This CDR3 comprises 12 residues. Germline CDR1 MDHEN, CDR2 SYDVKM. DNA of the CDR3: TGTGCCAGCAGTGAACTTGGGTACGAGCAGTACTTC. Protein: CASSELGYEQYF.

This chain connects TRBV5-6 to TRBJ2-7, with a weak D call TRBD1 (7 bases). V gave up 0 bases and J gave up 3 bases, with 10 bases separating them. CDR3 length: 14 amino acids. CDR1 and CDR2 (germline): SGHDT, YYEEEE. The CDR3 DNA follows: TGTGCCAGCAGCTTGGGACAGGGACTCTACGAGCAGTACTTC. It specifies CASSLGQGLYEQYF. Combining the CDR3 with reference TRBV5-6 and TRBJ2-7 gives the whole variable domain DAGVTQSPTHLIKTRGQQVTLRCSPKSGHDTVSWYQQALGQGPQFIFQYYEEEERQRGNFPDRFSGHQFPNYSSELNVNALLLGDSALYLCASSLGQGLYEQYFGPGTRLTVT.

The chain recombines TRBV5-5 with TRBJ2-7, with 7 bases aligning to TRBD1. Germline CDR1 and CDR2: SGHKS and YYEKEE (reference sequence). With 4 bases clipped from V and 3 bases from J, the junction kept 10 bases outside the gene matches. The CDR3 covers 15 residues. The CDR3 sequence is CASSPPPTGNYEQYF. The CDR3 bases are TGTGCCAGCAGCCCCCCCCCGACAGGGAACTACGAGCAGTACTTC.

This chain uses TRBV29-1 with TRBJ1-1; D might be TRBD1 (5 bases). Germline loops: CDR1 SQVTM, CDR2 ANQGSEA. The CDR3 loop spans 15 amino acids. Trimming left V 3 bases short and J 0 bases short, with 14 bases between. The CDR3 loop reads CSVDGTVDMNTEAFF. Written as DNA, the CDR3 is TGCAGCGTTGACGGGACGGTCGATATGAACACTGAAGCTTTCTTT.

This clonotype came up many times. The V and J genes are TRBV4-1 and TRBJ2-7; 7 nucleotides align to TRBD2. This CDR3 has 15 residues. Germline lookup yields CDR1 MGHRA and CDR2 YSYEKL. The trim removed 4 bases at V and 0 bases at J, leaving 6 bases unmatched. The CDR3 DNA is TGCGCCAGCAGCCCCCCGGCTAGCGGCTCCTACGAGCAGTACTTC. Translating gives CASSPPASGSYEQYF.

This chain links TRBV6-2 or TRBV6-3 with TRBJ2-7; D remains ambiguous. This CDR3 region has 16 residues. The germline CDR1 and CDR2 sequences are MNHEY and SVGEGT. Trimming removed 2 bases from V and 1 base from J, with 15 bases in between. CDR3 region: CASSYGRTEVSYEQYF. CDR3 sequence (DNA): TGTGCCAGCAGTTACGGCCGGACCGAAGTTTCCTACGAGCAGTACTTC.

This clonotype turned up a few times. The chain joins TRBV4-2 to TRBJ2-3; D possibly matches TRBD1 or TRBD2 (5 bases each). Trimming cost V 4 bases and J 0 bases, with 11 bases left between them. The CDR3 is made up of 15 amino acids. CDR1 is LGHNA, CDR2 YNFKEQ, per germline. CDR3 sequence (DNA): TGTGCCAGCAGCCCCTTTTGGGGGAGCACAGATACGCAGTATTTT. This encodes CASSPFWGSTDTQYF.

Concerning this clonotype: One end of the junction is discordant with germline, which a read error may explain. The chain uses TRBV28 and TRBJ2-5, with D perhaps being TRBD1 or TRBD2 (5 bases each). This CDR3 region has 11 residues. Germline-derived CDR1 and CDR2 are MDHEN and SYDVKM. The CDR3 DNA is TGCCTGGACAAGGCGGGAGAGACCCAGTACTTC. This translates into CLDKAGETQYF. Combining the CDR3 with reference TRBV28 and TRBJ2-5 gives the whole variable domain DVKVTQSSRYLVKRTGEKVFLECVQDMDHENMFWYRQDPGLGLRLIYFSYDVKMKEKGDIPEGYSVSREKKERFSLILESASTNQTSMYLCLDKAGETQYFGPGTRLLVL.

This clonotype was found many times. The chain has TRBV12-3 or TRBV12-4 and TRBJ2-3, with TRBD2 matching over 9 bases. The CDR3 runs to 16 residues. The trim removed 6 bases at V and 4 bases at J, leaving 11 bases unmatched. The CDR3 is CASRSRSSGAPDTQYF. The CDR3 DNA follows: TGTGCCAGCAGATCCCGGTCTAGCGGGGCCCCAGATACGCAGTATTTT.

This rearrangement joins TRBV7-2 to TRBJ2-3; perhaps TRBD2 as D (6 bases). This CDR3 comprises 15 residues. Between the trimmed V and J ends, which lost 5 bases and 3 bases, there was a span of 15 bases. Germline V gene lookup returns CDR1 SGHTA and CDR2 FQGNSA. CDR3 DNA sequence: TGTGCCAGCAGCCCCAAAGCGGCGGGGACAGATACGCAGTATTTT. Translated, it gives CASSPKAAGTDTQYF.